A single sample gave rise to the 8 T cell receptor beta chains below, sequenced in a study of blood T cells in healthy people across ages. A second PCR, run for roughly 7 to 11 cycles, used a sample-barcoded 5' primer plus a J-beta primer mix. In TCRdb, the 5' RACE reads were re-called with MiXCR into one record per CDR3 protein. The sample holds 1,500,000 or so distinct CDR3 sequences; roughly 60% are singletons and the top ten take roughly 7%. Input material: blood. These receptors came from a man aged 18-30 years in good health.

The rearrangement links TRBV27 to TRBJ2-4; TRBD2 might be the D (6 bases). This CDR3 is built from 13 residues. Per the germline V gene, CDR1 is MNHEY and CDR2 is SMNVEV (reference sequence). Deletions cut 8 bases from V and 0 bases from J, with 8 bases between. CDR3 DNA sequence: TGTGCCAGCTGGGGACTAGCCAAAAACATTCAGTACTTC. Its translation is CASWGLAKNIQYF.

This clonotype appeared a few times. The V gene is TRBV7-2, the J gene TRBJ2-1; TRBD1 or TRBD2 may be the D gene (6 bases each). The V gene lost 11 bases and the J gene lost 7 bases, with 18 bases spanning the gap. The germline CDR1 and CDR2 sequences are SGHTA and FQGNSA. The CDR3 extends over 13 amino acids. CDR3 coding DNA: TGTGCCCTCAGAGGGGGGTATGGAAATGAGCAGTTCTTC. It yields the protein CALRGGYGNEQFF.

There are a few counts of this clonotype. The genes are TRBV3-1 and TRBJ1-5; TRBD1 agrees at 10 bases. J was trimmed by 4 bases and V by 1 base; bases with no gene match: 4. Germline CDR1 is LGHDT and CDR2 is YNNKEL (reference sequence). The CDR3 loop spans 16 amino acids. CDR3 bases: TGTGCCAGCAGCCAAGCCGGGACAGGGGTAAATCAGCCCCAGCATTTT. Protein sequence: CASSQAGTGVNQPQHF.

The chain couples TRBV12-3 or TRBV12-4 to TRBJ1-2; no clear D gene. The CDR3 totals 11 residues. V shed 5 bases and J shed 7 bases, with 8 bases lying between them. The CDR3 coding sequence is TGTGCCAGCAGTGTTCTGGGTGGCTACACCTTC. This encodes CASSVLGGYTF.

The chain uses TRBV25-1 and TRBJ2-3; maybe TRBD1 (6 bases). Deletions cut 3 bases from V and 6 bases from J, with 13 bases between. The CDR3 is 14 residues long. Looked up from germline, CDR1 is MGHDK and CDR2 is SYGVNS. The CDR3 region has the DNA TGTGCCAGCAGTGATGTATTGCAGGGGGATACGCAGTATTTT. Its protein product is CASSDVLQGDTQYF.

This clonotype was seen only a few times. The rearrangement uses TRBV20-1 and TRBJ1-1, with D hard to call. Germline assignment: CDR1 DFQATT and CDR2 SNEGSKA (reference sequence). The CDR3 length is 13 residues. V was cut by 4 bases and J by 0 bases, with 9 bases left in between. The CDR3, as DNA: TGCAGTGCTATTGAGTCGGTGAACACTGAAGCTTTCTTT. This codes for CSAIESVNTEAFF.

This chain uses TRBV5-1 with TRBJ2-3; TRBD1 aligns across 9 bases. Looked up from germline, CDR1 is SGHRS and CDR2 is YFSETQ. The V segment lost 0 bases and the J segment 6 bases; nucleotides outside the gene matches: 5. The CDR3 consists of 15 residues. The DNA for the CDR3 is TGCGCCAGCAGCTTGGAGGGACAGGGATGGGATACGCAGTATTTT. The encoded protein is CASSLEGQGWDTQYF.

The V and J genes are TRBV15 and TRBJ1-2; 7 positions agree with TRBD1. The CDR3 loop spans 15 amino acids. Looked up from germline, CDR1 is LNHNV and CDR2 is YYDKDF (reference sequence). The junction had 9 bases not matched to a gene; V was cut back by 8 bases and J by 0 bases. Written as DNA, the CDR3 is TGTGCCACCGTGACAGGGTTGGGAGCTAACTATGGCTACACCTTC. Its translation is CATVTGLGANYGYTF.